The following is a T cell receptor beta chain sequence with its context. The data were taken from a study of blood T cell repertoires in COVID-19. Study background: Sources were T cells, B-cell-depleted T cells, or PBMCs; the material itself was cDNA or gDNA.

Repertoires were generated with immunoSEQ multiplex PCR, while TCRdb's copy carries only in-frame clones and drops some. The sample consists of 300,000 or so clones, around 87% of them appearing once. The V gene's germline CDR1 is SGHDN and CDR2 FVKESK. The CDR3 totals 14 residues. The V gene lost 4 bases and the J gene lost 7 bases, with 16 bases spanning the gap. The sequence was obtained from a woman between 45 and 65 years old who had recovered from COVID-19. The chain couples TRBV14 to TRBJ1-1; tentative D call: TRBD1 (5 bases). Sequencing input: peripheral blood. The CDR3 loop is CASSPINGGFEAFF. The CDR3 DNA is TGTGCCAGCAGCCCCATTAATGGGGGGTTTGAAGCTTTCTTT.